The 32 T cell receptor beta chains listed next were all sequenced from one sample in a study of shared clonotypes between healthy human individuals. Profiling relied on immunoSEQ multiplex PCR, and the TCRdb table lists in-frame clones only, not all of them. This table holds 730,000 or so clones, about two thirds found once. Sequenced sample: memory CD4+ T cells sorted from blood. Documented subset: CD45RA-negative fraction. These receptors originate from a woman aged 25 to 39 in good health.

The sample holds one count of this clone. The chain couples TRBV5-8 to TRBJ2-7; D is unresolved. Germline V gene data show CDR1 as SGHTS and CDR2 as YDEGEE. Trimming shortened V by 2 bases and J by 5 bases, and 5 bases separated the two germline ends. The CDR3 contains 11 residues. The CDR3 here is CASSFLHEQYF. CDR3 coding DNA: TGTGCCAGCAGCTTTCTACACGAGCAGTACTTC.

V gene TRBV28 combines with J gene TRBJ2-7; 8 bases are a match to TRBD1. J was trimmed by 9 bases and V by 2 bases; bases with no gene match: 9. This CDR3 region has 14 residues. The V gene's germline CDR1 is MDHEN and CDR2 SYDVKM. The CDR3 loop reads CASSLTTDRVRQYF. The CDR3 DNA follows: TGTGCCAGCAGTTTAACGACGGACAGGGTGAGGCAGTACTTC. Combining the CDR3 with reference TRBV28 and TRBJ2-7 gives the whole variable domain DVKVTQSSRYLVKRTGEKVFLECVQDMDHENMFWYRQDPGLGLRLIYFSYDVKMKEKGDIPEGYSVSREKKERFSLILESASTNQTSMYLCASSLTTDRVRQYFGPGTRLTVT.

J is TRBJ2-1 and V is TRBV4-1; TRBD2 might be the D (6 bases). Germline V gene data show CDR1 as MGHRA and CDR2 as YSYEKL. Trimming removed 0 bases from V and 9 bases from J, with 18 bases in between. This CDR3 is built from 16 residues. CDR3 loop: CASSQDTGLLAGEQFF. The CDR3, as DNA: TGCGCCAGCAGCCAAGACACGGGACTGTTGGCCGGTGAGCAGTTCTTC.

This clone occurred a few times. This rearrangement joins TRBV28 to TRBJ2-7; possible D gene TRBD1, 7 bases. This CDR3 region has 15 residues. V shed 5 bases and J shed 9 bases, with 23 bases lying between them. Per the germline V gene, CDR1 is MDHEN and CDR2 is SYDVKM. The CDR3 DNA is TGTGCCAGCAGTCTTCGGACAGGACTATCAAAGGTGCAGTACTTC. Translated, it gives CASSLRTGLSKVQYF.

For this clone: This sequence may be a read error, since a much larger clone differs from it by one base. Different DNA sequences within this sample yield the same CDR3. This rearrangement joins TRBV7-9 to TRBJ2-3; TRBD1 matches 7 bases. The CDR3 is 14 amino acids. Germline CDR1 and CDR2: SEHNR and FQNEAQ (reference sequence). The trim removed 4 bases at V and 0 bases at J, leaving 1 base unmatched. CDR3 in amino acids: CASSSGQSTDTQYF. The CDR3 DNA is TGTGCCAGCAGCTCGGGACAGAGCACAGATACGCAGTATTTT.

V and J are TRBV4-2 and TRBJ2-7, with D perhaps matching TRBD2 (6 bases). The V end lost 0 bases, the J end lost 0 bases, and 12 bases lay between the germline ends. The V gene's germline CDR1 is LGHNA and CDR2 YNFKEQ. The CDR3 is made up of 16 amino acids. Here the CDR3 reads CASSQDPGLASYEQYF. The CDR3 region has the DNA TGTGCCAGCAGCCAAGACCCGGGACTGGCCTCCTACGAGCAGTACTTC.

The chain combines TRBV5-1 with TRBJ2-1; D is unresolved. Trimming stripped 1 base from V and 5 bases from J, with 7 bases between. CDR3 size: 13 residues. Germline-derived CDR1 and CDR2 are SGHRS and YFSETQ. Here the CDR3 reads CASSLNWHNEQFF. DNA for the CDR3: TGCGCCAGCAGCTTGAACTGGCACAATGAGCAGTTCTTC.

The gene calls are TRBV10-2 and TRBJ2-7, with D possibly being TRBD1 or TRBD2 (6 bases each). Trimming removed 0 bases from V and 9 bases from J, with 21 bases in between. Germline CDR1 WSHSY, CDR2 SAAADI. CDR3 length equals 16 residues. The CDR3 is CASSESNGGPWERQYF. CDR3 nucleotides: TGCGCCAGCAGTGAGTCGAATGGGGGGCCCTGGGAAAGGCAGTACTTC.

The chain recombines TRBV18 with TRBJ2-3; a weak D match, TRBD2 (5 bases). The CDR3 extends over 14 amino acids. Germline V gives CDR1 KGHSH, CDR2 LQKENI. Trimming took off 2 bases at V and 1 base at J, with 7 bases between the two ends. CDR3 loop: CASSPLEGTDTQYF. CDR3 bases: TGTGCCAGCTCACCATTGGAGGGCACAGATACGCAGTATTTT.

The chain carries TRBV11-2 and TRBJ1-3, with 9 bases identical to TRBD1. Germline values: CDR1 SGHAT, CDR2 FQNNGV. The CDR3 spans 16 residues. J gave up 4 bases and V 4 bases, and 8 bases lay outside the gene matches. The CDR3: CASSSSDRGSGNTIYF. In nucleotides, the CDR3 is TGTGCCAGCAGCTCCAGTGACAGGGGGTCAGGAAACACCATATATTTT.

In this sample, this clone turned up a few times. The CDR3 DNA sequence: TGTGCCAGCACTGCCACGATTAGGGGGAATGAAAAACTGTTTTTT. As protein: CASTATIRGNEKLFF. V is TRBV25-1 and J is TRBJ1-4; the D gene is possibly TRBD1 (6 bases). V shed 7 bases and J shed 5 bases, with 17 bases lying between them. Germline CDR1 MGHDK, CDR2 SYGVNS. This CDR3 has 15 residues.

This clone was seen a handful of times. The rearrangement uses TRBV6-1 and TRBJ2-3; no firm D call. The V and J ends lost 4 bases and 6 bases respectively, with 11 bases between them. CDR1 MNHNS and CDR2 SASEGT come from the germline V gene. There are 13 residues in the CDR3. CDR3 nucleotide sequence: TGTGCCAGCAGTGGGCTACAAGCGGATACGCAGTATTTT. Protein sequence: CASSGLQADTQYF.

This clone has a count of ten or more. The rearrangement links TRBV6-4 to TRBJ2-2; 11 bases are shared with TRBD2. V shed 6 bases and J 6 bases; nucleotides not matched to a gene: 6. Germline loops: CDR1 MRHNA, CDR2 SNTAGT. The CDR3 contains 15 residues. The CDR3, as DNA: TGTGCCAGCAGAACTAGCGGGAGTGGCTCCGGGGAGCTGTTTTTT. It encodes CASRTSGSGSGELFF.

A note on this clone: The sample carries other DNA sequences with the same CDR3. The CDR3 sequence: CASSPDGYEQYF. The CDR3 coding sequence is TGTGCCAGCTCACCGGACGGGTACGAGCAGTACTTC. V and J are TRBV18 and TRBJ2-7; D call uncertain. There are 12 residues in the CDR3. V shed 3 bases and J shed 4 bases, with 7 bases lying between them. From germline, CDR1 is KGHSH and CDR2 LQKENI.

The V and J genes are TRBV27 and TRBJ1-1; D possibly corresponds to TRBD1 (5 bases). V dropped 3 bases and J dropped 8 bases, with 13 bases sitting between them. This CDR3 comprises 13 residues. The germline V gene has CDR1 MNHEY and CDR2 SMNVEV (reference sequence). The CDR3 loop reads CASSFRDRQEAFF. The CDR3 bases are TGTGCCAGCAGTTTTCGGGACCGCCAAGAAGCTTTCTTT.

For this clone: This CDR3 is also generated by other DNA sequences in the sample. The V gene is TRBV29-1, the J gene TRBJ2-2; D gene uncertain. Germline lookup yields CDR1 SQVTM and CDR2 ANQGSEA. The V gene lost 6 bases and the J gene lost 2 bases, with 4 bases spanning the gap. This CDR3 is 11 amino acids long. In DNA form, the CDR3 reads TGCAGCGTCTACAACACCGGGGAGCTGTTTTTT. This gives the protein CSVYNTGELFF.

In its sample, this clone was seen a few times. The chain recombines TRBV10-3 with TRBJ1-2; D uncertain. Looked up from germline, CDR1 is ENHRY and CDR2 is SYGVKD. The CDR3 runs 13 residues. V gave up 7 bases and J gave up 4 bases, with 13 bases separating them. The CDR3 here is CAIKGTRAYGYTF. CDR3 nucleotides: TGTGCCATCAAGGGAACTAGAGCCTATGGCTACACCTTC.

This clone was recorded only once. The chain combines TRBV11-2 with TRBJ2-7; 10 bases line up with TRBD2. Germline CDR1 is SGHAT and CDR2 is FQNNGV. Trimming took 5 bases from V and 3 from J; bases not matched to a gene: 7. The CDR3 runs to 15 residues. CDR3 amino acids: CASSPGLAEFYEQYF. The DNA of the CDR3 is TGTGCCAGCAGCCCCGGACTAGCGGAGTTCTACGAGCAGTACTTC.

The chain uses TRBV7-9 and TRBJ2-7; tentatively, D is TRBD1 or TRBD2 (7 bases each). The CDR3 loop spans 13 amino acids. CDR1 is SEHNR, CDR2 FQNEAQ, per germline (reference sequence). V was clipped by 5 bases and J by 6 bases, with 14 bases between them. The DNA of the CDR3 is TGTGCCAGCAGCACCAGGGGGAGGGTCGAGCAGTACTTC. Protein: CASSTRGRVEQYF.

This clone was counted ten times or more. This chain uses TRBV4-1 with TRBJ2-1; 10 nucleotides agree with TRBD2. Unmatched junction bases numbered 14, after V lost 0 bases and J lost 0 bases. This CDR3 comprises 21 residues. Germline CDR1 and CDR2: MGHRA and YSYEKL. For the CDR3, the DNA is TGCGCCAGCAGCCAAGATCTGTTCGGACTAGCGGCCCGGAGCTCCTACAATGAGCAGTTCTTC. Its translation: CASSQDLFGLAARSSYNEQFF.

This chain links TRBV5-1 with TRBJ2-6; 9 bases agree with TRBD1. The CDR3 runs to 18 residues. CDR1 is SGHRS and CDR2 is YFSETQ in the germline V gene. V shed 2 bases, J shed 4 bases, and the junction held 10 bases outside the gene matches. The CDR3 protein is CASSFGGQGTSGANVLTF. The CDR3 region has the DNA TGCGCCAGCAGCTTTGGCGGACAGGGGACCTCCGGGGCCAACGTCCTGACTTTC.

For this clone: Other DNA sequences in this specimen translate into the identical CDR3. The genes are TRBV28 and TRBJ2-1, with D possibly matching TRBD2 (6 bases). Germline V gene lookup returns CDR1 MDHEN and CDR2 SYDVKM. The CDR3 extends over 14 amino acids. V was shortened by 3 bases and J by 5 bases, with 11 bases between the two germline ends. CDR3 loop: CASSFLRDHNEQFF. For the CDR3, the DNA is TGTGCCAGCAGTTTCTTGCGGGATCACAATGAGCAGTTCTTC.

This clone came up a few times. V gene TRBV4-2 combines with J gene TRBJ1-4; perhaps TRBD1 as D (5 bases). CDR1 and CDR2 (germline): LGHNA, YNFKEQ. V was pared by 5 bases and J by 8 bases, with 9 bases between. There are 12 residues in the CDR3. The DNA for the CDR3 is TGTGCCAGCAGCAGTCGACAGGAAAAACTGTTTTTT. This codes for CASSSRQEKLFF.

A few counts support this clone. Other DNA sequences in this sample translate to the same CDR3. V and J are TRBV30 and TRBJ1-1; 8 nucleotides match TRBD1. CDR3 length: 13 residues. Looked up from germline, CDR1 is GTSNPN and CDR2 is SVGIG (reference sequence). Germline trimming cut 0 bases from V and 3 bases from J; bases unmatched to any gene: 0. CDR3 loop: CAWSVQGDTEAFF. The DNA for the CDR3 is TGTGCCTGGAGTGTACAGGGGGACACTGAAGCTTTCTTT.

The chain has TRBV18 and TRBJ2-1; D remains unclear. V lost 2 bases and J lost 2, with 10 bases in between. This CDR3 region has 15 residues. Looked up from germline, CDR1 is KGHSH and CDR2 is LQKENI. The DNA of the CDR3 is TGTGCCAGCTCACCAGCGAGAACGGCCTACAATGAGCAGTTCTTC. Its protein product is CASSPARTAYNEQFF.

The chain couples TRBV7-2 to TRBJ1-3, with D unclear. V shed 1 base and J shed 0 bases, with 10 bases lying between them. The CDR3 is 16 amino acids. CDR1 and CDR2 from the germline V gene are SGHTA and FQGNSA. This CDR3 reads CASSLGQAFSGNTIYF. CDR3 DNA sequence: TGTGCCAGCAGCTTAGGGCAGGCTTTCTCTGGAAACACCATATATTTT. The entire variable domain, with the rest obtained from reference TRBV7-2 and TRBJ1-3, is as follows: GAGVSQSPSNKVTEKGKDVELRCDPISGHTALYWYRQSLGQGLEFLIYFQGNSAPDKSGLPSDRFSAERTGGSVSTLTIQRTQQEDSAVYLCASSLGQAFSGNTIYFGEGSWLTVV.

CDR3 DNA sequence: TGTGCCTGGACGGTTAGGGGAGGAAGCAATCAGCCCCAGCATTTT. Amino acid sequence: CAWTVRGGSNQPQHF. This chain joins TRBV30 and TRBJ1-5; the D gene is possibly TRBD1 (5 bases). Germline V lookup: CDR1 GTSNPN, CDR2 SVGIG (reference sequence). The ends were cut back, 4 bases at V and 1 base at J, with 14 bases in the middle. The CDR3 is made up of 15 amino acids.

Concerning this clone itself: Other DNA variants within this sample encode the same CDR3. The chain combines TRBV30 with TRBJ2-7; perhaps TRBD2 as D (7 bases). Germline V lookup: CDR1 GTSNPN, CDR2 SVGIG (reference sequence). The CDR3 has 14 residues. The V end lost 0 bases, the J end lost 4 bases, and 13 bases lay between the germline ends. The CDR3: CAWSVGGASYEQYF. CDR3 coding DNA: TGTGCCTGGAGTGTGGGGGGGGCTTCTTACGAGCAGTACTTC.

The chain carries TRBV7-9 and TRBJ1-1; TRBD1 matches 9 bases. Per germline, CDR1 SEHNR and CDR2 FQNEAQ (reference sequence). V trimming: 5 bases; J trimming: 9 bases; junction bases outside the gene matches: 7. This CDR3 region has 13 residues. CDR3 amino acids: CASSPRDRVKAFF. Written as DNA, the CDR3 is TGTGCCAGCAGCCCCAGGGACAGGGTAAAAGCTTTCTTT.

The V and J genes are TRBV2 and TRBJ2-3; 12 nucleotides agree with TRBD2. J lost 6 bases, V lost 1 base, and 2 bases had no gene match. From germline, CDR1 is SNHLY and CDR2 FYNNEI. CDR3 length: 15 amino acids. The CDR3 region has the DNA TGTGCCAGCAGTGAAGACCTAGCGGGAGGGGATACGCAGTATTTT. Residues: CASSEDLAGGDTQYF. The variable domain in full, with the rest retrieved from reference TRBV2 and TRBJ2-3, is EPEVTQTPSHQVTQMGQEVILRCVPISNHLYFYWYRQILGQKVEFLVSFYNNEISEKSEIFDDQFSVERPDGSNFTLKIRSTKLEDSAMYFCASSEDLAGGDTQYFGPGTRLTVL.

The chain joins TRBV11-2 to TRBJ2-1; D not resolved. V gave up 6 bases and J gave up 0 bases, with 12 bases separating them. The CDR3 has 15 residues. The V gene's germline CDR1 is SGHAT and CDR2 FQNNGV. As DNA, the CDR3 is TGTGCCAGCAGGGAATGGCAGAGCTCCTACAATGAGCAGTTCTTC. This codes for CASREWQSSYNEQFF.

CDR3 sequence: CASTRGDSYTEAFF. The CDR3 bases are TGTGCCAGCACCCGGGGGGACAGCTACACTGAAGCTTTCTTT. The chain recombines TRBV5-5 with TRBJ1-1, with TRBD1 matching over 7 bases. Germline CDR1 and CDR2: SGHKS and YYEKEE (reference sequence). After removal of 6 bases from V and 3 bases from J, the junction contained 8 bases not matched to a gene. The CDR3 contains 14 residues.